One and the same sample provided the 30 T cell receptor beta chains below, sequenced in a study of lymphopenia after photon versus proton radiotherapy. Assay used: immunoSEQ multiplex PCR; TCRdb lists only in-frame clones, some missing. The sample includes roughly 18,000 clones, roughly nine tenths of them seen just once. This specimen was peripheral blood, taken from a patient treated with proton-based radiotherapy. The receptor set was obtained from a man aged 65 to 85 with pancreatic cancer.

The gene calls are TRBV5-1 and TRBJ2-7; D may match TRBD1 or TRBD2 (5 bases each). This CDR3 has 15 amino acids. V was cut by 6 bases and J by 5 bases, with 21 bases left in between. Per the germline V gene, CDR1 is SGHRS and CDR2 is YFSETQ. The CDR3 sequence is CASTDGTGPRHEQYF. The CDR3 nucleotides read TGCGCCAGCACCGACGGGACCGGGCCAAGGCACGAGCAGTACTTC. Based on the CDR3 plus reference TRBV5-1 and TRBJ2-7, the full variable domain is KAGVTQTPRYLIKTRGQQVTLSCSPISGHRSVSWYQQTPGQGLQFLFEYFSETQRNKGNFPGRFSGRQFSNSRSEMNVSTLELGDSALYLCASTDGTGPRHEQYFGPGTRLTVT.

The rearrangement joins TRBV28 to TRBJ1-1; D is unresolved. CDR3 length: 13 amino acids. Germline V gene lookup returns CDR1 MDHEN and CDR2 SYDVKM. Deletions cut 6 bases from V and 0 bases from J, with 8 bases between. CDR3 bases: TGTGCCAGCAGACTGGGCATGAACACTGAAGCTTTCTTT. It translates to CASRLGMNTEAFF.

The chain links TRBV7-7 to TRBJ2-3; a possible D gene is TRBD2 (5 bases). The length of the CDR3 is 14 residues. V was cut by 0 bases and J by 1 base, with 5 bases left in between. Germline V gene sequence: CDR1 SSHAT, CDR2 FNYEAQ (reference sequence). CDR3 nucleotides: TGTGCCAGCAGCTTAGCGGGAGGCACAGATACGCAGTATTTT. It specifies CASSLAGGTDTQYF.

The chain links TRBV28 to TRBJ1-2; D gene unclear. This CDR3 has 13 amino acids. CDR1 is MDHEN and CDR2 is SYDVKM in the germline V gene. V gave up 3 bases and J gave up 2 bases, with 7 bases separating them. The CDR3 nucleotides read TGTGCCAGCAGTTTCGCACTAAACTATGGCTACACCTTC. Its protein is CASSFALNYGYTF.

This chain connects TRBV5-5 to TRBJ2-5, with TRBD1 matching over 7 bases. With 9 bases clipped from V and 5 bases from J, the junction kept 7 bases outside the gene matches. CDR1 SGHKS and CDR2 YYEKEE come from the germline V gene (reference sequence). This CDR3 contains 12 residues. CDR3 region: CATRQGGETQYF. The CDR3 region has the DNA TGTGCCACCAGACAGGGTGGCGAGACCCAGTACTTC. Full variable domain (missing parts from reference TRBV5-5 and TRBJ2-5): DAGVTQSPTHLIKTRGQQVTLRCSPISGHKSVSWYQQVLGQGPQFIFQYYEKEERGRGNFPDRFSARQFPNYSSELNVNALLLGDSALYLCATRQGGETQYFGPGTRLLVL.

This CDR3 reads CAISQTSGGYEQYF. As DNA, the CDR3 is TGTGCCATCAGCCAGACTAGCGGGGGCTACGAGCAGTACTTC. The chain uses TRBV10-3 and TRBJ2-7; TRBD2 matches at 12 bases. CDR1 is ENHRY and CDR2 is SYGVKD in the germline V gene. CDR3 length equals 14 residues. Germline trimming cut 6 bases from V and 3 bases from J; bases unmatched to any gene: 3.

As DNA, the CDR3 is TGTGCCAGCAGCGTAGCTACGGGGGCCAACTATGGCTACACCTTC. Translated, it gives CASSVATGANYGYTF. The V and J genes are TRBV9 and TRBJ1-2; TRBD1 is a possible D gene (6 bases). The CDR3 is 15 residues long. CDR1 and CDR2 from the germline V gene are SGDLS and YYNGEE. V was shortened by 0 bases and J by 2 bases, with 11 bases between the two germline ends.

The CDR3 here is CASSSSLDTQYF. For the CDR3, the DNA is TGTGCCAGCAGCTCTTCGTTGGATACGCAGTATTTT. The chain has TRBV7-9 and TRBJ2-3; no definite D call. The CDR3 is 12 residues long. Trimming shortened V by 4 bases and J by 6 bases, and 8 bases separated the two germline ends. CDR1 SEHNR and CDR2 FQNEAQ come from the germline V gene (reference sequence).

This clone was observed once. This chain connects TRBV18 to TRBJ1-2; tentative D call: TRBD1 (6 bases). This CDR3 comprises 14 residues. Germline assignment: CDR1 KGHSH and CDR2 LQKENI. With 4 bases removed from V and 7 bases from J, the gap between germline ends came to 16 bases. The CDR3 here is CASSQNSGESGYTF. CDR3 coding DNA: TGTGCCAGCTCACAAAATTCAGGGGAGTCTGGCTACACCTTC.

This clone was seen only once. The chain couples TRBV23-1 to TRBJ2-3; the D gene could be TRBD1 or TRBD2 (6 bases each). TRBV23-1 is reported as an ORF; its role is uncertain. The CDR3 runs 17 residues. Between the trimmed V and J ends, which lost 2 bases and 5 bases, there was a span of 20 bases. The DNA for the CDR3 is TGCGCCAGCAGTCAAGGAGGGGGACCAAGGGTGCAAGATACGCAGTATTTT. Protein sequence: CASSQGGGPRVQDTQYF.

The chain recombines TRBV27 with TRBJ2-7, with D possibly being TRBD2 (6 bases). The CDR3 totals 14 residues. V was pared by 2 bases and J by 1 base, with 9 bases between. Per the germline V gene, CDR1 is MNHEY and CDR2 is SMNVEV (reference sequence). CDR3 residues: CASSLVRGSYEQYF. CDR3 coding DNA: TGTGCCAGCAGTTTAGTGCGGGGTTCCTACGAGCAGTACTTC.

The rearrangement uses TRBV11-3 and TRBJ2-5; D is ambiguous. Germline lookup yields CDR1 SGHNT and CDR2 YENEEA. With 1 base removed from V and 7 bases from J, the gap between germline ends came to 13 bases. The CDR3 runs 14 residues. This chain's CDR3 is CASSLVGSRWTQYF. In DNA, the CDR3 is TGTGCCAGCAGCTTAGTTGGCAGCCGCTGGACCCAGTACTTC.

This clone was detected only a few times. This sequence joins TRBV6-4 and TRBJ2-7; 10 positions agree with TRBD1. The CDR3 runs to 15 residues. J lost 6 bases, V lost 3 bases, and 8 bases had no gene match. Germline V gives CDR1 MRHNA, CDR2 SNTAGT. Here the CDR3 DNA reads TGTGCCAGCAGTGAAAGACCGGGACAGGGGTTCGAGCAGTACTTC. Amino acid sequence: CASSERPGQGFEQYF.

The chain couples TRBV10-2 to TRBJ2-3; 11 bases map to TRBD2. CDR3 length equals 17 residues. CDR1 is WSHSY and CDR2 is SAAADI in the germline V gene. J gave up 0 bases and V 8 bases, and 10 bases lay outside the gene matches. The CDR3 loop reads CASALETSGTSTDTQYF. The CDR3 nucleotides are TGCGCCAGCGCCCTGGAGACTAGCGGGACTAGCACAGATACGCAGTATTTT.

CDR3 region: CASSPYRGPKNIQYF. CDR3 coding DNA: TGTGCCAGCAGTCCCTACAGGGGTCCCAAAAACATTCAGTACTTC. This chain links TRBV27 with TRBJ2-4; the match to TRBD1 covers 7 bases. The CDR3 is 15 amino acids. Germline V gene sequence: CDR1 MNHEY, CDR2 SMNVEV (reference sequence). Losses at the gene ends were 5 bases for V and 2 bases for J; bases not matched to a gene: 6.

This CDR3 is CASRARDRAQETQYF. The CDR3 nucleotides are TGTGCCAGCAGGGCCCGGGACAGGGCGCAAGAGACCCAGTACTTC. The chain employs TRBV5-4 and TRBJ2-5; 9 bases align to TRBD1. The germline CDR1 and CDR2 sequences are SGHNT and YYREEE (reference sequence). The CDR3 is 15 residues long. With V trimmed by 5 bases and J by 2 bases, 7 bases remained unmatched.

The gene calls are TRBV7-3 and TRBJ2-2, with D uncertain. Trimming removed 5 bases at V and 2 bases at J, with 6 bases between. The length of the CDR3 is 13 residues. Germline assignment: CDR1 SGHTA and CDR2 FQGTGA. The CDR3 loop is CASSPTNTGELFF. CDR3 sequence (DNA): TGTGCCAGCAGCCCAACCAACACCGGGGAGCTGTTTTTT.

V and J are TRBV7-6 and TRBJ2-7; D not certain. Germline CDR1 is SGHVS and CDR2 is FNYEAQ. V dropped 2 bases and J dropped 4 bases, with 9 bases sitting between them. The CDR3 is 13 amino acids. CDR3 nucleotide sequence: TGTGCCAGCAGCTTACAACGAGGATACGAGCAGTACTTC. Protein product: CASSLQRGYEQYF.

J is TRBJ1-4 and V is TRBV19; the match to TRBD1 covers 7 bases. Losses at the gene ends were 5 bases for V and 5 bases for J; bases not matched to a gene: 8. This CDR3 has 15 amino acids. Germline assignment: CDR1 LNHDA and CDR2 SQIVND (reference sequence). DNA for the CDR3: TGTGCCAGTAGTGCGAACAGGGGATTAAATGAAAAACTGTTTTTT. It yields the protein CASSANRGLNEKLFF.

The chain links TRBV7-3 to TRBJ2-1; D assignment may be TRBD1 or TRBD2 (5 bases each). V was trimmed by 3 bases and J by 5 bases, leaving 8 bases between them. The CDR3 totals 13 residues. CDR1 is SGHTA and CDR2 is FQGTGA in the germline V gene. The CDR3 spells CASSFGTNNEQFF. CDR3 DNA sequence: TGTGCCAGCAGCTTCGGGACGAACAATGAGCAGTTCTTC.

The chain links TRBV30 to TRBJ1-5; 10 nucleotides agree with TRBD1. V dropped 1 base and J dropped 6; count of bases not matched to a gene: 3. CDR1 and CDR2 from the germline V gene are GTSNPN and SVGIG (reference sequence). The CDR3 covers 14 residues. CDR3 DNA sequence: TGTGCCTGGAGTGCCGGGACAGGGGTTCAGCCCCAGCATTTT. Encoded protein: CAWSAGTGVQPQHF.

DNA for the CDR3: TGTGCTAGTGGTCGGACCGGGACAGGGGGCCAGAACACTGAAGCTTTCTTT. Its protein product is CASGRTGTGGQNTEAFF. The rearrangement links TRBV12-5 to TRBJ1-1; 12 bases match TRBD1. The germline gives CDR1 LGHNT, CDR2 FRNRAP. CDR3 length: 17 residues. Trimming at V came to 5 bases and at J to 1 base, leaving 8 bases not matched to a gene.

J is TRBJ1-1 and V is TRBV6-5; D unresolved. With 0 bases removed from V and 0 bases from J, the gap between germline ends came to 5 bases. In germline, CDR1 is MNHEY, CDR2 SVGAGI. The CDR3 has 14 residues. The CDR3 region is CASSYSTVNTEAFF. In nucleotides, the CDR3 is TGTGCCAGCAGTTACTCGACGGTGAACACTGAAGCTTTCTTT.

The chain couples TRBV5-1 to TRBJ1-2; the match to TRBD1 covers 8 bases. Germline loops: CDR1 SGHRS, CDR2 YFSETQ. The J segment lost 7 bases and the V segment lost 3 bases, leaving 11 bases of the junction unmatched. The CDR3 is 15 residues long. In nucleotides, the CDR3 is TGCGCCAGCAGCTCAACGACAGGGGCCCAGAGTGGCTACACCTTC. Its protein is CASSSTTGAQSGYTF.

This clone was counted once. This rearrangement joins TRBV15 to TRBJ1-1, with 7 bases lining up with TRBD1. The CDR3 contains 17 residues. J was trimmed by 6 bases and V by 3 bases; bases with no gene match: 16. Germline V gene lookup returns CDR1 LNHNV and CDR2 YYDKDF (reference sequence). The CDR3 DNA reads TGTGCCACCAGCAGGCAAACTGGGACAGCCGAAAGGGCTGAAGCTTTCTTT. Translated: CATSRQTGTAERAEAFF.

CDR3 bases: TGTGCCACCCACTGGACAGGGCAGGGCGGGGAGCTGTTTTTT. Its protein product is CATHWTGQGGELFF. This chain joins TRBV6-1 and TRBJ2-2, with 8 bases matching TRBD1. CDR1 is MNHNS and CDR2 is SASEGT in the germline V gene. Trimming took 10 bases from V and 7 from J; bases not matched to a gene: 11. The CDR3 covers 14 residues.

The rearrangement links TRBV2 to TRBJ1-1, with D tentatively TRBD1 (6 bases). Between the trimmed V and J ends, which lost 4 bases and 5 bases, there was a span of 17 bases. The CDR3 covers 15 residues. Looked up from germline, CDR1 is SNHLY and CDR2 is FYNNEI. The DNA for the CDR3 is TGTGCCAGCAGTGTTAAGGTACAGGGATGGACTGAAGCTTTCTTT. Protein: CASSVKVQGWTEAFF.

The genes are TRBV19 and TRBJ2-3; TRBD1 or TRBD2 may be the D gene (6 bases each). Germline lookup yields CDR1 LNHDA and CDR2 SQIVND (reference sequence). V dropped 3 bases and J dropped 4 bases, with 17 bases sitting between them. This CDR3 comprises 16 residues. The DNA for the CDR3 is TGTGCCAGTAGTATCAGGGGACTCTCCCGGGCAGATACGCAGTATTTT. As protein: CASSIRGLSRADTQYF.

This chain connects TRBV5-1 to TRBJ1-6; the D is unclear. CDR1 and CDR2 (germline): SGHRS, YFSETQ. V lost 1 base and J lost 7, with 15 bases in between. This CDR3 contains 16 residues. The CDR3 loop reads CASSLSGLGLNSPLHF. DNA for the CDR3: TGCGCCAGCAGCTTGAGTGGGCTCGGTCTCAATTCACCCCTCCACTTT.

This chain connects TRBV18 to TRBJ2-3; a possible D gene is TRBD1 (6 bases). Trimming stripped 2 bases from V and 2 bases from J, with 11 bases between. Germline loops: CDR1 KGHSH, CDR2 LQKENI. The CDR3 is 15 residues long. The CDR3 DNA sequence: TGTGCCAGCTCACCAGCGTCAGGGGACACAGATACGCAGTATTTT. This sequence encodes CASSPASGDTDTQYF.